This TCR beta chain originates from a study of cytotoxic CD8 clonotypes in ibrutinib-treated CLL (dated by TCRdb to the early 2020s). Regarding the research as a whole: In this cohort, some 14 patients were treatment-naive and roughly ten were relapsed/refractory, while some 18 had unmutated IGHV. Partial responses were observed in 24 patients and complete responses in 2; after a median follow-up of roughly 72 months, remission was maintained in 14 patients and progression was observed in some 12. Response samples were taken after a median of roughly eleven months on treatment, ranging from about 6 to 40 months. An average of around 250,000 productive templates and 80,000 to 95,000 productive rearrangements was obtained per sample. Of the 86 participants in the trial, about 26 had longitudinal samples available. Cryopreserved peripheral blood mononuclear cells were obtained prior to treatment, at the time of response, and at either disease progression or sustained remission. All remission and progressive disease samples were collected while patients were still receiving ibrutinib.

This specimen's time point label, interpreted: 20 to 30 months on ibrutinib. For TCR beta library preparation, approximately 2 micrograms of genomic DNA were isolated from cryopreserved PBMCs. Longitudinal blood samples from CLL patients on ibrutinib monotherapy underwent high-throughput TCR beta sequencing. The patients took part in an open-label, single-center phase 2 trial of ibrutinib monotherapy. Study-level results and caveats: Baseline clonality exceeded that of age-matched healthy donors and correlated strongly with circulating CD8+ T-cell counts. Public clonotypes were found to be uncommon and were observed to contract or remain stable during treatment; the increase in clonality was shown to reflect expansion of private clonotypes at ibrutinib response. At ibrutinib response clonality went up, during sustained remission it held steady, and at progression it dropped back toward baseline. Lymph node repertoires were not examined, and the timing of sampling was not matched between patients in sustained remission and those whose disease progressed.

A MiSeq instrument was used for deep resolution sequencing, which targeted depths ranging from 1 in 1 million up to 1 in 200,000 T cells, with coverage averaging 10x for each clonotype. The immunoSEQ hsTCRB Kit was used to generate TCR beta libraries. The study's own analysis went as follows. The data were analyzed with ImmunoSEQ Analyzer and ImmunoSEQ Data Assistant, and V, D and J gene assignments followed IMGT definitions. Clonality, with values ranging from 0 to 1, was calculated as one minus the normalized Shannon entropy of productive rearrangement frequencies. Only overrepresented clonotypes making up at least 0.05% of the repertoire of each patient were included in the public clonotype analysis. Some 13 age-matched healthy donor repertoires from immuneACCESS served as clonality controls. TCRdb took this table from immuneACCESS and kept in-frame rearrangements with V and J called. Such tables lack part of the clones; where checked against another copy, unresolved V genes explain under half of the gap, and the rest is unexplained. For V, J and clone size, that table is used; D and trimming come from the DNA. The sample yields 200,000 to 250,000 clones; 70% were counted once. 15% of the sample is held by the ten biggest clonotypes.

The germline V gene specifies SGHTA as CDR1 and FQGNSA as CDR2. Here V drops 5 bases and J drops 2 bases, and the junction holds 5 bases not matched to any gene. The CDR3 numbers 15 residues from cysteine through phenylalanine. Only the CDR3 region is kept as DNA, spanning 45 bases read in frame from base 1. Of note for this clone: What antigen it recognizes has not been identified. No base-level quality is on record; no much larger clone is a single base apart.

Sequenced here: PBMCs, sampled after 24 months of ibrutinib treatment. This receptor was identified in a human donor with chronic lymphocytic leukemia. The rearranged segments are TRBV7-2 and TRBJ2-2; the central 7 bases match TRBD1. The sequenced DNA is TGTGCCAGCAGCCGTACAGGGGTTAACACCGGGGAGCTGTTTTTT. Translated, it reads CASSRTGVNTGELFF.